This TCR beta chain was sequenced during a study of CD8+ T cells in alopecia areata. V lost 3 bases to trimming and J lost 4 bases, with 19 bases between them. The CDR3 has 16 residues. CDR1 is LGHNA, CDR2 YNFKEQ, per germline. This sample's treatment: oral pan-JAK inhibitor, 5-10 mg twice daily. TCR sequencing used cDNA made by reverse transcription of extracted RNA. The data were produced by immunoSEQ multiplex PCR, yet TCRdb's version contains in-frame clones alone and is incomplete. Of about 160,000 clones listed, about 71% were seen once; the top ten hold 0.9% to 1%. The input for sequencing was CD4+ T cells sorted from blood, taken at week 4, from a patient treated with tofacitinib. This chain uses TRBV4-2 with TRBJ2-7; D may match TRBD1 or TRBD2 (6 bases each). This TCR came from a human donor with alopecia areata. CDR3 sequence: CASSQGGGRLLYEQYF. The CDR3, as DNA: TGTGCCAGCAGCCAGGGGGGCGGGCGACTACTTTACGAGCAGTACTTC.